This entry is about one TCR beta chain. As yet, its antigen is unknown. Germline lookup yields CDR1 LGHNA and CDR2 YSLEER. The V and J ends lost 0 bases and 2 bases respectively, with 14 bases between them. This CDR3 is 17 amino acids long. This sample stems from a study of cytomegalovirus exposure and HLA in healthy donors. With 60 Vbeta and 13 Jbeta primers, the PCR was carried out. Assay: immunoSEQ multiplex PCR; the TCRdb copy retains only in-frame clones and omits some. Of 200,000 or so clones in the sample, approximately 79% are singletons; the top ten hold about 5.7%. At sampling all donors were nominally healthy, likely with unrecorded immune exposures. Study-wide points: In an earlier analysis, in some 540 donors, most V segments appeared productive either ~90% or ~30% of the time. TCR beta V- and J-gene trimming was later associated with a missense DCLRE1C variant. There was a cluster of highly shared sequence variants that was likely a sequencing artifact.

The TCR originated in a man aged 40-55 years in good health and CMV-seropositive. Sequences were obtained from PBMCs. The genes are TRBV4-3 and TRBJ2-1, with a weak D call TRBD2 (6 bases). The CDR3 region has the DNA TGCGCCAGCAGCCAAGAGATGGAGGGGACCACCTACAATGAGCAGTTCTTC. Its translation is CASSQEMEGTTYNEQFF.